Below, 10 T cell receptor beta chains from the same sample are listed, as sequenced in a study of blood T cell repertoires in COVID-19. Profiling relied on immunoSEQ multiplex PCR, and the TCRdb table lists in-frame clones only, not all of them. The sample carries just under 300,000 clones, 85% to 90% recorded once. Sequencing was carried out using peripheral blood. All receptors come from a man between 70 and 80 years old with acute or convalescent COVID-19.

This chain uses TRBV6-5 with TRBJ2-2; no clear D gene. Germline V gene data show CDR1 as MNHEY and CDR2 as SVGAGI. The CDR3 is made up of 13 amino acids. Trimming stripped 8 bases from V and 5 bases from J, with 12 bases between. For the CDR3, the DNA is TGTGCCAGCTTTTCCCCGTCGACCGGGGAGCTGTTTTTT. Its protein is CASFSPSTGELFF.

This clone occurred a few times. CDR3 sequence: CASSQRAGVNTGELFF. Here the CDR3 DNA reads TGTGCCAGCAGCCAACGAGCGGGGGTTAACACCGGGGAGCTGTTTTTT. The chain employs TRBV6-2 or TRBV6-3 and TRBJ2-2, with 8 bases identical to TRBD2. Trimming removed 6 bases from V and 2 bases from J; junction bases left unmatched: 8. CDR3 length equals 16 residues. Germline lookup yields CDR1 MNHEY and CDR2 SVGEGT.

The V gene is TRBV7-9, the J gene TRBJ2-1; no clear D gene. Per the germline V gene, CDR1 is SEHNR and CDR2 is FQNEAQ (reference sequence). The CDR3 runs to 14 residues. V shed 7 bases and J shed 4 bases, with 14 bases lying between them. CDR3 nucleotide sequence: TGTGCCAGCACCAAGAGCGAGAGTTACAATGAGCAGTTCTTC. Protein: CASTKSESYNEQFF.

The chain carries TRBV28 and TRBJ2-1; D is possibly TRBD2 (5 bases). Per germline, CDR1 MDHEN and CDR2 SYDVKM. The CDR3 spans 12 residues. Trimming shortened V by 2 bases and J by 10 bases, and 9 bases separated the two germline ends. The CDR3 protein is CASSLLAGEQFF. In nucleotides, the CDR3 is TGTGCCAGCAGTTTACTAGCTGGCGAGCAGTTCTTC.

The gene calls are TRBV28 and TRBJ1-6; possible D gene TRBD1, 6 bases. This CDR3 is built from 15 residues. Trimming removed 9 bases at V and 4 bases at J, with 16 bases between. CDR1 is MDHEN and CDR2 is SYDVKM in the germline V gene. This chain's CDR3 is CASTSIQGYNSPLHF. In DNA, the CDR3 is TGTGCCAGTACCTCTATCCAGGGGTATAATTCACCCCTCCACTTT.

V gene TRBV19 combines with J gene TRBJ1-4; D is unclear. In germline, CDR1 is LNHDA, CDR2 SQIVND (reference sequence). CDR3 length: 13 residues. V gave up 4 bases and J gave up 3 bases, with 6 bases separating them. CDR3 DNA sequence: TGTGCCAGTAGTAGCAGTGCTAATGAAAAACTGTTTTTT. It translates to CASSSSANEKLFF.

This sequence joins TRBV28 and TRBJ2-1; D is perhaps TRBD1 (6 bases). Germline V lookup: CDR1 MDHEN, CDR2 SYDVKM. V shed 3 bases and J shed 10 bases, with 10 bases lying between them. The CDR3 extends over 12 amino acids. The CDR3 spells CASSFDDREQFF. The CDR3 DNA follows: TGTGCCAGCAGTTTCGACGACAGGGAGCAGTTCTTC. The whole variable domain, filled in from reference TRBV28 and TRBJ2-1, reads DVKVTQSSRYLVKRTGEKVFLECVQDMDHENMFWYRQDPGLGLRLIYFSYDVKMKEKGDIPEGYSVSREKKERFSLILESASTNQTSMYLCASSFDDREQFFGPGTRLTVL.

On this clone itself: Other DNA sequences from this sample encode an identical CDR3 as well. The V and J genes are TRBV6-2 or TRBV6-3 and TRBJ1-2, with D possibly matching TRBD1 (5 bases). Trimming stripped 0 bases from V and 7 bases from J, with 9 bases between. CDR3 length equals 13 residues. Germline lookup yields CDR1 MNHEY and CDR2 SVGEGT. Here the CDR3 reads CASSYSGGTGYTF. The CDR3 region has the DNA TGTGCCAGCAGTTACTCCGGAGGGACTGGCTACACCTTC.

This chain connects TRBV30 to TRBJ1-6; possibly TRBD1 for D (5 bases). Germline V gene sequence: CDR1 GTSNPN, CDR2 SVGIG (reference sequence). The V gene lost 3 bases and the J gene lost 4 bases, with 13 bases spanning the gap. The CDR3 is 15 residues long. CDR3 residues: CAWSPRGLYNSPLHF. Written as DNA, the CDR3 is TGTGCCTGGAGCCCACGGGGACTGTATAATTCACCCCTCCACTTT.

The chain recombines TRBV5-4 with TRBJ1-2, with TRBD1 matching over 8 bases. With V trimmed by 1 base and J by 9 bases, 11 bases remained unmatched. Germline V gives CDR1 SGHNT, CDR2 YYREEE (reference sequence). The CDR3 length is 15 residues. CDR3 DNA sequence: TGTGCCAGCAGCTTGACTTTCGGACAGGGAAAAAGCTACACCTTC. Protein product: CASSLTFGQGKSYTF.